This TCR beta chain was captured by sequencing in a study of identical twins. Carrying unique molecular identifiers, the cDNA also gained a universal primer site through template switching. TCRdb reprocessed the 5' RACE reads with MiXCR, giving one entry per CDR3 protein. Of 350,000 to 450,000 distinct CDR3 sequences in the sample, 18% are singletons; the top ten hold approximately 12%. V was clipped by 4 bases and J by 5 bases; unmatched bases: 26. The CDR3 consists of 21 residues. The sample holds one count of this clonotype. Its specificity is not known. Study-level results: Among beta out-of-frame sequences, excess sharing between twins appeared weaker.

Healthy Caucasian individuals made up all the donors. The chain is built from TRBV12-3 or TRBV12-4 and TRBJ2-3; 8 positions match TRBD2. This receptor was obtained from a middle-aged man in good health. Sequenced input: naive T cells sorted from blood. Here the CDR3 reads CASSWRSGYLAGGTPGDTQYF. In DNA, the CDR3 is TGTGCCAGCAGTTGGCGGTCCGGTTACTTGGCGGGAGGTACCCCTGGAGATACGCAGTATTTT.